Listed below are T cell receptor beta chains from one sample, sequenced in a study of CD8+ T cells in alopecia areata. Sequencing was performed with immunoSEQ multiplex PCR; in TCRdb, only in-frame clones are kept and a portion is missing. Of 130,000 to 150,000 clones in the sample, over 80% were seen once. The sample consisted of CD8+ T cells sorted from blood, taken at week 0. These receptors were obtained from a human donor with alopecia areata. Both conserved end residues are part of each CDR3. Fields, in order: D gene, CDR3 length, clone size, J gene, V gene, CDR3 protein, CDR3 DNA. The D gene is left open where the match is weak. Expanded clones get a size class; other rows say once, few or many, or leave the size out.

TRBD1,16,.,TRBJ2-1,TRBV7-9,CASSPSTGGPYNEQFF,TGTGCCAGCAGCCCCTCTACAGGGGGGCCCTACAATGAGCAGTTCTTC
TRBD1,14,.,TRBJ2-7,TRBV29-1,CSVDSTGSSYEQYF,TGCAGCGTAGATTCGACAGGGAGCTCCTACGAGCAGTACTTC
.,13,.,TRBJ2-1,TRBV2,CASSEVSGPEQFF,TGTGCCAGCAGTGAAGTTTCGGGGCCTGAGCAGTTCTTC
TRBD1,14,.,TRBJ2-7,TRBV5-4,CASSDRDSSYEQYF,TGTGCCAGCAGCGACCGGGACAGCTCCTACGAGCAGTACTTC
TRBD1,13,.,TRBJ1-1,TRBV6-5,CASSYTGGTEAFF,TGTGCCAGCAGTTACACAGGGGGCACTGAAGCTTTCTTT
.,15,.,TRBJ2-1,TRBV11-3,CASSPRDLPYNEQFF,TGTGCCAGCAGCCCCAGGGACTTACCCTACAATGAGCAGTTCTTC
TRBD2,14,.,TRBJ2-1,TRBV15,CATQREFSYNEQFF,TGTGCCACCCAGCGGGAGTTCTCCTACAATGAGCAGTTCTTC
.,16,.,TRBJ2-3,TRBV7-3,CASSSQGRGSTDTQYF,TGTGCCAGCAGCTCCCAGGGGAGGGGATCCACAGATACGCAGTATTTT
.,12,few,TRBJ2-7,TRBV14,CASSSSFYEQYF,TGTGCCAGCAGCTCGAGCTTCTACGAGCAGTACTTC
TRBD1,17,.,TRBJ2-3,TRBV13,CASSFPPGQGNTDTQYF,TGTGCCAGCAGCTTCCCACCGGGACAGGGAAACACAGATACGCAGTATTTT
.,14,.,TRBJ2-7,TRBV15,CATRVFRGSGEQYF,TGTGCCACCCGCGTATTTCGGGGTTCTGGCGAGCAGTACTTC
TRBD2,14,.,TRBJ2-7,TRBV6-5,CASSQSGNSYEQYF,TGTGCCAGCAGTCAAAGCGGGAACTCCTACGAGCAGTACTTC
.,14,.,TRBJ1-1,TRBV7-8,CASSLSGGNTEAFF,TGTGCCAGCAGCTTGTCCGGGGGCAACACTGAAGCTTTCTTT
.,15,.,TRBJ2-1,TRBV6-5,CASSYSSGPNNEQFF,TGTGCCAGCAGTTACTCGTCAGGCCCCAACAATGAGCAGTTCTTC
TRBD2,14,.,TRBJ2-2,TRBV29-1,CSVAGGPNTGELFF,TGCAGCGTTGCGGGAGGGCCTAACACCGGGGAGCTGTTTTTT
.,15,.,TRBJ2-4,TRBV29-1,CSVKSQDRPSGIQYF,TGCAGCGTCAAGTCGCAAGACAGGCCGTCTGGCATTCAGTACTTC
.,15,.,TRBJ2-7,TRBV27,CASSPTKASGNEQYF,TGTGCCAGCAGTCCCACTAAGGCATCCGGCAACGAGCAGTACTTC
TRBD2,14,few,TRBJ2-1,TRBV7-2,CASKLRGGWNEQFF,TGTGCCAGCAAACTGCGGGGGGGCTGGAATGAGCAGTTCTTC
.,16,once,TRBJ1-1,TRBV4-2,CASSQPGPEGSTEAFF,TGTGCCAGCAGCCAGCCGGGTCCTGAGGGGAGCACTGAAGCTTTCTTT
.,16,.,TRBJ2-7,TRBV11-2,CASSWGAEEVSYEQYF,TGTGCCAGCAGCTGGGGGGCCGAGGAGGTCTCCTACGAGCAGTACTTC
.,18,.,TRBJ2-3,TRBV27,CASGFSSYVLYSTDTQYF,TGTGCCAGCGGCTTCAGTTCGTATGTTCTATACAGCACAGATACGCAGTATTTT
.,13,.,TRBJ2-1,TRBV5-6,CASSPTDGHEQFF,TGTGCCAGCAGCCCAACGGATGGGCACGAGCAGTTCTTC
TRBD2,15,.,TRBJ2-1,TRBV4-1,CASSQGGLAITEQFF,TGCGCCAGCAGCCAAGGAGGACTAGCAATCACTGAGCAGTTCTTC
TRBD2,16,.,TRBJ2-2,TRBV19,CASSMPSGDSTGELFF,TGTGCCAGTAGTATGCCTAGCGGCGATTCCACCGGGGAGCTGTTTTTT
TRBD2,16,.,TRBJ2-6,TRBV29-1,CSVRTSGHSGANVLTF,TGCAGCGTTCGTACTAGCGGTCACTCTGGGGCCAACGTCCTGACTTTC
TRBD2,16,.,TRBJ2-7,TRBV2,CASSYRLAGGSYEQYF,TGTGCCAGCAGTTACAGACTAGCGGGGGGTTCCTACGAGCAGTACTTC
.,12,.,TRBJ2-7,TRBV7-9,CASSPGTYEQYF,TGTGCCAGCAGCCCTGGCACCTACGAGCAGTACTTC
.,12,.,TRBJ2-1,TRBV29-1,CSHFSRFDEQFF,TGCAGCCACTTTTCTAGGTTCGATGAGCAGTTCTTC
TRBD1,15,.,TRBJ2-7,TRBV5-6,CASSWRTGVPYEQYF,TGTGCCAGCAGCTGGAGGACAGGGGTCCCCTACGAGCAGTACTTC
.,13,.,TRBJ2-1,TRBV7-3,CASSPDSYNEQFF,TGTGCCAGCAGCCCAGACAGTTACAATGAGCAGTTCTTC
TRBD1,13,few,TRBJ2-7,TRBV27,CASRRGQVGEQYF,TGTGCCAGCAGGAGAGGACAGGTAGGCGAGCAGTACTTC
.,15,.,TRBJ1-5,TRBV27,CASSEGTMGNQPQHF,TGTGCCAGCAGTGAAGGAACGATGGGCAATCAGCCCCAGCATTTT
TRBD2,17,.,TRBJ2-7,TRBV5-1,CASSLEVAGEWSYEQYF,TGCGCCAGCAGCTTGGAAGTCGCGGGGGAATGGTCCTACGAGCAGTACTTC
TRBD1,13,.,TRBJ2-7,TRBV15,CATSRDRTYEQYF,TGTGCCACCAGTAGGGACAGAACCTACGAGCAGTACTTC
TRBD2,17,.,TRBJ2-1,TRBV5-1,CASSLAGTSESYNEQFF,TGCGCCAGCAGCTTGGCCGGGACTAGCGAGTCCTACAATGAGCAGTTCTTC
.,13,.,TRBJ2-7,TRBV6-5,CASSYSTVHEQYF,TGTGCCAGCAGTTACTCGACGGTTCACGAGCAGTACTTC
.,13,.,TRBJ1-1,TRBV5-6,CASSPRYNTEAFF,TGTGCCAGCAGCCCCCGTTACAACACTGAAGCTTTCTTT
.,11,once,TRBJ2-7,TRBV6-1,CASSEDYEQYF,TGTGCCAGCAGTGAGGACTACGAGCAGTACTTC
.,12,.,TRBJ2-7,TRBV11-2,CASSFDPYEQYF,TGTGCCAGCAGCTTCGACCCGTACGAGCAGTACTTC
.,12,once,TRBJ2-1,TRBV6-6,CASVTVYNEQFF,TGTGCCAGCGTGACAGTATACAATGAGCAGTTCTTC
TRBD1,14,.,TRBJ1-5,TRBV29-1,CSVLTGGSNQPQHF,TGCAGCGTCCTGACAGGGGGCAGCAATCAGCCCCAGCATTTT
.,14,once,TRBJ1-1,TRBV11-2,CASSLARANTEAFF,TGTGCCAGCAGCTTAGCCAGGGCGAACACTGAAGCTTTCTTT
TRBD1,14,once,TRBJ2-7,TRBV6-5,CASSYSTQGAEQYF,TGTGCCAGCAGTTACTCGACGCAGGGGGCCGAGCAGTACTTC
.,13,.,TRBJ2-7,TRBV7-9,CASTAAPGYEQYF,TGTGCCAGCACCGCGGCCCCAGGCTACGAGCAGTACTTC
TRBD1,15,large,TRBJ2-1,TRBV7-9,CASSRDRGLLGEQFF,TGTGCCAGCAGCCGGGACAGGGGGCTTCTTGGGGAGCAGTTCTTC
.,13,.,TRBJ2-7,TRBV25-1,CASTTGNLDEQYF,TGTGCCAGCACCACAGGGAACTTGGACGAGCAGTACTTC
.,13,.,TRBJ2-5,TRBV12-5,CASGLGGSETQYF,TGTGCTAGTGGTTTGGGGGGGTCGGAGACCCAGTACTTC
.,14,.,TRBJ1-2,TRBV9,CASSVDGGYYGYTF,TGTGCCAGCAGCGTAGATGGTGGTTACTATGGCTACACCTTC
.,16,once,TRBJ1-2,TRBV4-1,CASSQEWFGANYGYTF,TGCGCCAGCAGCCAAGAATGGTTCGGGGCCAACTATGGCTACACCTTC
.,14,.,TRBJ1-2,TRBV19,CASIPAWGNYGYTF,TGTGCCAGTATACCAGCATGGGGGAACTATGGCTACACCTTC
.,13,.,TRBJ2-1,TRBV11-2,CASSLPAENEQFF,TGTGCCAGCAGCTTACCCGCGGAGAATGAGCAGTTCTTC
TRBD2,16,.,TRBJ2-3,TRBV5-1,CASSLVAGGRTDTQYF,TGCGCCAGCAGCCTTGTAGCGGGAGGCCGCACAGATACGCAGTATTTT